The next 30 T cell receptor beta chains were all read from a single sample in a study of cytomegalovirus exposure and HLA in healthy donors. Primers: 60 Vbeta forward and 13 Jbeta reverse. Here immunoSEQ multiplex PCR was the method, and the copy in TCRdb shows in-frame clones only, minus some. The sample consists of about 150,000 clones, roughly 77% of them appearing once. The sequenced material came from PBMCs. These receptors originate from a woman between 50 and 59 years old in good health and CMV-seropositive.

The chain joins TRBV28 to TRBJ1-1, with D perhaps matching TRBD1 (6 bases). This CDR3 comprises 15 residues. From germline, CDR1 is MDHEN and CDR2 SYDVKM. Deletions cut 1 base from V and 3 bases from J, with 12 bases between. The DNA of the CDR3 is TGTGCCAGCAGTTTATATGAGGGGGGGGACACTGAAGCTTTCTTT. Protein: CASSLYEGGDTEAFF. Full variable domain (missing parts from reference TRBV28 and TRBJ1-1): DVKVTQSSRYLVKRTGEKVFLECVQDMDHENMFWYRQDPGLGLRLIYFSYDVKMKEKGDIPEGYSVSREKKERFSLILESASTNQTSMYLCASSLYEGGDTEAFFGQGTRLTVV.

The V gene is TRBV9, the J gene TRBJ2-7; 12 nucleotides match TRBD2. V trimming: 0 bases; J trimming: 2 bases; junction bases outside the gene matches: 3. The CDR3 totals 16 residues. The germline V gene encodes CDR1 SGDLS and CDR2 YYNGEE. DNA of the CDR3: TGTGCCAGCAGCGTAGAACGACTAGCGGGAGCCTACGAGCAGTACTTC. Protein: CASSVERLAGAYEQYF.

The chain joins TRBV7-2 to TRBJ1-5; D gene unclear. The CDR3 is 12 residues long. V was trimmed by 4 bases and J by 10 bases, leaving 11 bases between them. CDR1 is SGHTA, CDR2 FQGNSA, per germline. The CDR3 here is CASSSEGPPQHF. For the CDR3, the DNA is TGTGCCAGCAGCTCAGAGGGCCCCCCCCAGCATTTT.

In DNA form, the CDR3 reads TGCGCCAGCAGCTTCCTAGCAGCCGACATGACCCAGTACTTC. It yields the protein CASSFLAADMTQYF. The gene calls are TRBV5-1 and TRBJ2-5; possibly TRBD2 for D (5 bases). Germline CDR1 and CDR2: SGHRS and YFSETQ. The CDR3 sequence is 14 residues long. V lost 2 bases and J 7 bases, leaving 15 bases between the germline ends.

This sequence joins TRBV2 and TRBJ1-1, with no clear D. The V gene lost 1 base and the J gene lost 4 bases, with 7 bases spanning the gap. The CDR3 totals 13 residues. Per the germline V gene, CDR1 is SNHLY and CDR2 is FYNNEI. CDR3 sequence: CASSEGSRTEAFF. For the CDR3, the DNA is TGTGCCAGCAGTGAAGGCTCGCGCACTGAAGCTTTCTTT.

The V gene is TRBV11-2, the J gene TRBJ2-7, with a possible D match to TRBD2 (7 bases). The CDR3 runs 16 residues. The germline V and J ends were trimmed by 3 bases and 3 bases, with 18 bases remaining between them. From germline, CDR1 is SGHAT and CDR2 FQNNGV. The CDR3 spells CASSFGGQLSHYEQYF. In DNA form, the CDR3 reads TGTGCCAGCAGCTTCGGGGGGCAGTTATCCCACTACGAGCAGTACTTC. The whole variable domain, filled in from reference TRBV11-2 and TRBJ2-7, reads EAGVAQSPRYKIIEKRQSVAFWCNPISGHATLYWYQQILGQGPKLLIQFQNNGVVDDSQLPKDRFSAERLKGVDSTLKIQPAKLEDSAVYLCASSFGGQLSHYEQYFGPGTRLTVT.

The chain couples TRBV5-4 to TRBJ2-7; TRBD2 might be the D (5 bases). V dropped 5 bases and J dropped 2 bases, with 8 bases sitting between them. The germline gives CDR1 SGHNT, CDR2 YYREEE (reference sequence). This CDR3 contains 12 residues. CDR3 nucleotides: TGTGCCAGCAGGGCCGGGGCCTACGAGCAGTACTTC. It codes for CASRAGAYEQYF.

This chain joins TRBV7-9 and TRBJ2-4, with 7 bases that match TRBD1. This CDR3 is built from 17 residues. The V gene end was trimmed by 2 bases and the J gene end by 2 bases; junction bases not matched to a gene: 9. Germline values: CDR1 SEHNR, CDR2 FQNEAQ (reference sequence). The chain's CDR3 is CASSLRPGQPSKNIQYF. In nucleotides, the CDR3 is TGTGCCAGCAGCTTACGCCCGGGACAGCCGTCCAAAAACATTCAGTACTTC.

The chain has TRBV9 and TRBJ2-2, with a weak D call TRBD2 (5 bases). This CDR3 is built from 12 residues. Germline CDR1 and CDR2: SGDLS and YYNGEE. Trimming cost V 4 bases and J 8 bases, with 9 bases left between them. CDR3 nucleotides: TGTGCCAGCAGCCCCTGGACTGGGGAGCTGTTTTTT. The encoded protein is CASSPWTGELFF.

This clone was seen just once. The chain couples TRBV9 to TRBJ1-4; D gene ambiguous. Trimming removed 5 bases at V and 5 bases at J, with 13 bases between. Germline CDR1 reads SGDLS; CDR2 reads YYNGEE. The CDR3 consists of 14 residues. This CDR3 is CASRGGLTNEKLFF. CDR3 nucleotides: TGTGCCAGCAGGGGAGGACTGACCAATGAAAAACTGTTTTTT.

The chain combines TRBV6-5 with TRBJ2-3; tentatively, D is TRBD2 (5 bases). The CDR3 length is 15 residues. Deletions cut 8 bases from V and 0 bases from J, with 15 bases between. The V gene's germline CDR1 is MNHEY and CDR2 SVGAGI. This CDR3 reads CASRRGGMSTDTQYF. In DNA, the CDR3 is TGTGCCAGCCGACGAGGAGGAATGAGCACAGATACGCAGTATTTT.

J is TRBJ1-3 and V is TRBV11-2, with 7 bases aligning to TRBD1. Germline values: CDR1 SGHAT, CDR2 FQNNGV. This CDR3 is built from 16 residues. V lost 5 bases, J lost 0 bases, and 7 bases stayed unmatched. The CDR3 nucleotides read TGTGCCAGCAGCCTACCTGGACAGGCCTCTGGAAACACCATATATTTT. Its protein product is CASSLPGQASGNTIYF.

J is TRBJ2-7 and V is TRBV5-1, with TRBD1 matching over 8 bases. CDR3 length: 13 residues. V gave up 6 bases and J gave up 5 bases; unmatched junction bases: 7. Germline values: CDR1 SGHRS, CDR2 YFSETQ. The CDR3 here is CASKTDRGHEQYF. In DNA form, the CDR3 reads TGCGCCAGCAAGACCGACAGGGGCCACGAGCAGTACTTC.

The J gene is TRBJ2-1, the V gene TRBV4-2, with 9 bases identical to TRBD2. CDR1 and CDR2 from the germline V gene are LGHNA and YNFKEQ. Germline trimming cut 0 bases from V and 7 bases from J; bases unmatched to any gene: 16. The CDR3 has 19 amino acids. CDR3 amino acids: CASSQELWREGLGRNEQFF. For the CDR3, the DNA is TGTGCCAGCAGCCAAGAATTGTGGCGGGAGGGATTGGGGCGAAATGAGCAGTTCTTC.

The chain combines TRBV5-1 with TRBJ2-1, with a tentative D call TRBD2 (6 bases). Germline V CDR1 and CDR2: SGHRS, YFSETQ. V lost 1 base and J 4 bases, leaving 15 bases between the germline ends. This CDR3 spans 16 amino acids. The CDR3: CASSLLAGILYNEQFF. CDR3 coding DNA: TGCGCCAGCAGCTTGCTTGCGGGGATACTTTACAATGAGCAGTTCTTC.

The V and J genes are TRBV29-1 and TRBJ2-3; TRBD2 aligns across 12 bases. Germline V gives CDR1 SQVTM, CDR2 ANQGSEA. The trim removed 7 bases at V and 1 base at J, leaving 12 bases unmatched. This CDR3 comprises 17 residues. CDR3 nucleotide sequence: TGCAGCGCGCTCACAGGGCTAGCGGGAGGGGGCACAGATACGCAGTATTTT. Amino acids: CSALTGLAGGGTDTQYF.

DNA of the CDR3: TGTGCCATCAGTGACTCTAGCGGAGAGTACGAGCAGTACTTC. Translation gives CAISDSSGEYEQYF. The rearrangement joins TRBV10-3 to TRBJ2-7, with 7 bases aligning to TRBD2. The CDR3 covers 14 residues. Germline V gives CDR1 ENHRY, CDR2 SYGVKD. J gave up 4 bases and V 3 bases, and 6 bases lay outside the gene matches.

V gene TRBV6-6 combines with J gene TRBJ1-1; D is ambiguous. This CDR3 spans 14 amino acids. Trimming took 5 bases from V and 5 from J, leaving 15 bases between them. CDR1 is MNHNY and CDR2 is SVGAGI in the germline V gene (reference sequence). CDR3 in amino acids: CASSGLRGGTEAFF. The CDR3 DNA sequence: TGTGCCAGCAGTGGACTCCGGGGAGGGACTGAAGCTTTCTTT.

The genes are TRBV5-8 and TRBJ2-3, with D hard to call. The CDR3 consists of 15 residues. Germline V lookup: CDR1 SGHTS, CDR2 YDEGEE. The V end was cut by 2 bases, the J end by 1 base, with 11 bases between. In nucleotides, the CDR3 is TGTGCCAGCAGCTTCGACCCCCGGGGCACAGATACGCAGTATTTT. Translated, it gives CASSFDPRGTDTQYF.

The chain recombines TRBV28 with TRBJ2-7; a weak D match, TRBD2 (6 bases). The CDR3 loop spans 15 amino acids. CDR1 and CDR2 from the germline V gene are MDHEN and SYDVKM. V shed 1 base and J shed 0 bases, with 10 bases lying between them. The CDR3 nucleotides read TGTGCCAGCAGTTTATTGATCGGGAGCTCCTACGAGCAGTACTTC. Protein sequence: CASSLLIGSSYEQYF.

This chain connects TRBV9 to TRBJ1-2; D uncertain. Germline V gene sequence: CDR1 SGDLS, CDR2 YYNGEE. V lost 4 bases and J 2 bases, leaving 15 bases between the germline ends. The CDR3 consists of 15 residues. CDR3 region: CASSPPRGSNYGYTF. Written as DNA, the CDR3 is TGTGCCAGCAGCCCACCCCGGGGTTCCAACTATGGCTACACCTTC.

As DNA, the CDR3 is TGCGCCAGCAGCTTGGGGACAGGGCAAGAGACCCAGTACTTC. Its translation: CASSLGTGQETQYF. The V and J genes are TRBV5-1 and TRBJ2-5, with 8 bases matching TRBD1. This CDR3 is 14 amino acids long. Losses at the gene ends were 0 bases for V and 2 bases for J; bases not matched to a gene: 0. The germline V gene has CDR1 SGHRS and CDR2 YFSETQ.

The V call is TRBV28, the J call TRBJ2-5; 12 bases are a match to TRBD2. Germline-derived CDR1 and CDR2 are MDHEN and SYDVKM. The V gene end was trimmed by 4 bases and the J gene end by 4 bases; junction bases not matched to a gene: 4. The CDR3 loop spans 15 amino acids. The CDR3 protein is CASSSLAGGRETQYF. DNA for the CDR3: TGTGCCAGCAGTTCCCTAGCGGGAGGGAGAGAGACCCAGTACTTC.

DNA of the CDR3: TGTGCCTGGAGTGTAATCCTCTACAATGAGCAGTTCTTC. This gives the protein CAWSVILYNEQFF. The V gene is TRBV30, the J gene TRBJ2-1, with D hard to call. In germline, CDR1 is GTSNPN, CDR2 SVGIG (reference sequence). The CDR3 totals 13 residues. Trimming stripped 0 bases from V and 3 bases from J, with 6 bases between. The whole variable domain, remainder taken from reference TRBV30 and TRBJ2-1, is SQTIHQWPATLVQPVGSPLSLECTVEGTSNPNLYWYRQAAGRGLQLLFYSVGIGQISSEVPQNLSASRPQDRQFILSSKKLLLSDSGFYLCAWSVILYNEQFFGPGTRLTVL.

The chain has TRBV5-1 and TRBJ2-3; D remains unclear. The V and J ends lost 1 base and 7 bases respectively, with 10 bases between them. The CDR3 loop spans 13 amino acids. Germline CDR1 and CDR2: SGHRS and YFSETQ. The CDR3 DNA sequence: TGCGCCAGCAGCTTGTCAATCGACAATACGCAGTATTTT. It is translated as CASSLSIDNTQYF.

The J gene is TRBJ1-1, the V gene TRBV5-4; a weak D match, TRBD1 (5 bases). Germline V gene lookup returns CDR1 SGHNT and CDR2 YYREEE (reference sequence). This CDR3 contains 13 residues. The V end lost 4 bases, the J end lost 7 bases, and 14 bases lay between the germline ends. CDR3 nucleotide sequence: TGTGCCAGCAGCCCGAGGGGAGGTCGTGAAGCTTTCTTT. Translation gives CASSPRGGREAFF.

This chain links TRBV11-2 with TRBJ2-1; the match to TRBD2 covers 13 bases. With V trimmed by 5 bases and J by 8 bases, 12 bases remained unmatched. The germline V gene has CDR1 SGHAT and CDR2 FQNNGV. CDR3 length: 17 amino acids. In DNA form, the CDR3 reads TGTGCCAGCAGCCGACTTCGGACTAGCGGGAGTTATGATGAGCAGTTCTTC. This sequence encodes CASSRLRTSGSYDEQFF.

This sequence joins TRBV5-5 and TRBJ1-6, with unresolved D. V was pared by 2 bases and J by 9 bases, with 12 bases between. Germline-derived CDR1 and CDR2 are SGHKS and YYEKEE (reference sequence). This CDR3 has 14 amino acids. Written as DNA, the CDR3 is TGTGCCAGCAGCTTCGGCAGGTTGGGTTCACCCCTCCACTTT. This sequence encodes CASSFGRLGSPLHF.

The CDR3 here is CASSLSGTENEKLFF. The CDR3 DNA follows: TGTGCCAGCAGCCTCTCCGGGACAGAGAATGAAAAACTGTTTTTT. The genes are TRBV7-9 and TRBJ1-4, with TRBD1 identical over 7 bases. The CDR3 totals 15 residues. The germline CDR1 and CDR2 sequences are SEHNR and FQNEAQ (reference sequence). The J segment lost 5 bases and the V segment lost 5 bases, leaving 8 bases of the junction unmatched. Full variable domain (remainder filled in from reference TRBV7-9 and TRBJ1-4): DTGVSQNPRHKITKRGQNVTFRCDPISEHNRLYWYRQTLGQGPEFLTYFQNEAQLEKSRLLSDRFSAERPKGSFSTLEIQRTEQGDSAMYLCASSLSGTENEKLFFGSGTQLSVL.

Only one count was recorded for this clone. The genes are TRBV6-1 and TRBJ1-4; no firm D call. V shed 2 bases and J shed 0 bases, with 13 bases lying between them. The CDR3 covers 17 residues. Germline-derived CDR1 and CDR2 are MNHNS and SASEGT. CDR3 sequence: CASSENSVVSTNEKLFF. The CDR3 nucleotides are TGTGCCAGCAGTGAAAATTCGGTAGTATCAACTAATGAAAAACTGTTTTTT.